These 24 T cell receptor beta chains share one sample of origin, sequenced in a study of T cells in Graves' hyperthyroidism and ophthalmopathy. Amplification of TCR beta CDR3 regions was performed using RNA transcripts as template. The HTBI set primed first-round TCR CDR3 RT-PCR. TCRdb analysed the multiplex PCR reads with MiXCR anew, one entry per CDR3 protein. Counted here are 500,000 or so distinct CDR3 sequences, about 16% occurring once; the ten biggest clones make up approximately 30%. The source material was blood. The receptor set was obtained from a woman in her twenties or thirties with Graves' ophthalmopathy.

This clonotype was detected ten times or more. The V and J genes are TRBV7-2 and TRBJ2-7; tentative D call: TRBD2 (6 bases). Germline CDR1 reads SGHTA; CDR2 reads FQGNSA. Trimming left V 1 base short and J 2 bases short, with 12 bases between. The CDR3 has 15 residues. CDR3: CASSLGGGVTYEQYF. The DNA for the CDR3 is TGTGCCAGCAGCTTAGGGGGAGGCGTAACCTACGAGCAGTACTTC.

This clonotype was seen many times. This sequence joins TRBV20-1 and TRBJ1-1, with TRBD1 matching 7 bases. Germline V lookup: CDR1 DFQATT, CDR2 SNEGSKA (reference sequence). The CDR3 consists of 12 residues. The V gene end was trimmed by 3 bases and the J gene end by 4 bases; junction bases not matched to a gene: 2. This CDR3 reads CSARAGGTEAFF. CDR3 nucleotides: TGCAGTGCTAGGGCAGGGGGCACTGAAGCTTTCTTT.

This clonotype occurred many times. The rearrangement links TRBV6-2 or TRBV6-3 to TRBJ2-2, with D hard to call. Germline CDR1 is MNHEY and CDR2 is SVGEGT. V was clipped by 4 bases and J by 8 bases, with 11 bases between them. The CDR3 has 13 amino acids. The DNA of the CDR3 is TGTGCCAGCAGTTTTTCCCTAGTAGGGGAGCTGTTTTTT. Protein product: CASSFSLVGELFF.

This clonotype was detected a few times. This chain uses TRBV7-9 with TRBJ1-1; D is possibly TRBD1 (5 bases). Per germline, CDR1 SEHNR and CDR2 FQNEAQ (reference sequence). Trimming left V 5 bases short and J 1 base short, with 11 bases between. CDR3 size: 14 residues. In DNA, the CDR3 is TGTGCCAGCAGCCAACACACAGGGAACACTGAAGCTTTCTTT. Amino acid sequence: CASSQHTGNTEAFF.

The chain recombines TRBV9 with TRBJ2-1; D call uncertain. The CDR3 loop spans 13 amino acids. The V gene lost 5 bases and the J gene lost 4 bases, with 10 bases spanning the gap. Germline assignment: CDR1 SGDLS and CDR2 YYNGEE. In DNA form, the CDR3 reads TGTGCCAGCAGGCGCGAAGATTACAATGAGCAGTTCTTC. Protein product: CASRREDYNEQFF.

The chain joins TRBV27 to TRBJ2-7; perhaps TRBD1 as D (8 bases). V gave up 5 bases and J gave up 3 bases, with 17 bases separating them. In germline, CDR1 is MNHEY, CDR2 SMNVEV (reference sequence). The CDR3 loop spans 15 amino acids. The CDR3 DNA reads TGTGCCAGCAGTCTGGGGGGGACAGGTAACTACGAGCAGTACTTC. Encoded protein: CASSLGGTGNYEQYF.

This clonotype was seen ten or more times. The chain recombines TRBV12-3 or TRBV12-4 with TRBJ1-5; the match to TRBD1 covers 8 bases. J was trimmed by 1 base and V by 2 bases; bases with no gene match: 1. The CDR3 totals 15 residues. The CDR3 nucleotides read TGTGCCAGCAGTTTAAACAGGGGGAGCAATCAGCCCCAGCATTTT. Encoded protein: CASSLNRGSNQPQHF.

As for this clonotype: At one boundary the junction diverges from the germline segment, which might be a read error. This CDR3 is CASSQQGSDIRYF. Written as DNA, the CDR3 is TGTGCCAGCAGCCAGCAGGGGTCGGACATTCGGTACTTC. V usage is TRBV14 and J usage is TRBJ2-4, with a weak D call TRBD1 (6 bases). The CDR3 spans 13 residues. Germline-derived CDR1 and CDR2 are SGHDN and FVKESK.

There are a few counts of this clonotype. The chain employs TRBV15 and TRBJ1-5, with D hard to call. Germline CDR1 and CDR2: LNHNV and YYDKDF (reference sequence). The V end lost 0 bases, the J end lost 3 bases, and 6 bases lay between the germline ends. The CDR3 runs to 14 residues. In nucleotides, the CDR3 is TGTGCCACCAGCAGAGATTTTTCCAATCAGCCCCAGCATTTT. Translated: CATSRDFSNQPQHF.

The CDR3 spells CASSLSGHPSSYNEQFF. DNA for the CDR3: TGTGCCAGCAGCTTGTCGGGACACCCGAGCTCCTACAATGAGCAGTTCTTC. The chain recombines TRBV27 with TRBJ2-1, with D tentatively TRBD1 (6 bases). V was cut by 6 bases and J by 0 bases, with 18 bases left in between. Germline V lookup: CDR1 MNHEY, CDR2 SMNVEV (reference sequence). The CDR3 totals 17 residues.

This clonotype was seen only a few times. This sequence joins TRBV28 and TRBJ2-7; no clear D. The V gene lost 4 bases and the J gene lost 3 bases, with 16 bases spanning the gap. Germline V gene sequence: CDR1 MDHEN, CDR2 SYDVKM. This CDR3 has 15 amino acids. The CDR3 here is CASSSLTLTDYEQYF. The CDR3 DNA reads as TGTGCCAGCAGTTCTCTGACCCTTACCGACTACGAGCAGTACTTC. The full variable domain, with the rest looked up from reference TRBV28 and TRBJ2-7, is DVKVTQSSRYLVKRTGEKVFLECVQDMDHENMFWYRQDPGLGLRLIYFSYDVKMKEKGDIPEGYSVSREKKERFSLILESASTNQTSMYLCASSSLTLTDYEQYFGPGTRLTVT.

The J gene is TRBJ1-2, the V gene TRBV7-2; TRBD1 is a possible D gene (6 bases). Germline V lookup: CDR1 SGHTA, CDR2 FQGNSA. Between the trimmed V and J ends, which lost 2 bases and 4 bases, there was a span of 17 bases. This CDR3 comprises 16 residues. The CDR3 sequence: CASSLKGSGGGYGYTF. CDR3 nucleotide sequence: TGTGCCAGCAGCTTAAAGGGGTCGGGGGGCGGCTATGGCTACACCTTC. Looking up the rest from reference TRBV7-2 and TRBJ1-2 gives the full variable domain: GAGVSQSPSNKVTEKGKDVELRCDPISGHTALYWYRQSLGQGLEFLIYFQGNSAPDKSGLPSDRFSAERTGGSVSTLTIQRTQQEDSAVYLCASSLKGSGGGYGYTFGSGTRLTVV.

This clonotype was observed a few times. The rearrangement uses TRBV14 and TRBJ2-7; D possibly matches TRBD1 or TRBD2 (6 bases each). Germline-derived CDR1 and CDR2 are SGHDN and FVKESK. V lost 0 bases and J lost 6, with 18 bases in between. The CDR3 extends over 16 amino acids. CDR3 region: CASSQDLLRGVREQYF. The CDR3, as DNA: TGTGCCAGCAGCCAAGATCTATTAAGGGGGGTTCGCGAGCAGTACTTC.

This clonotype was observed many times. The chain uses TRBV6-2 or TRBV6-3 and TRBJ1-5; D remains ambiguous. The V and J ends lost 6 bases and 2 bases respectively, with 14 bases between them. Germline values: CDR1 MNHEY, CDR2 SVGEGT. This CDR3 comprises 15 residues. The DNA of the CDR3 is TGTGCCAGCAGGAGGGCGATCCTGGGCAATCAGCCCCAGCATTTT. The encoded protein is CASRRAILGNQPQHF.

This clonotype was detected many times. The chain combines TRBV2 with TRBJ2-1; 8 bases align to TRBD1. Looked up from germline, CDR1 is SNHLY and CDR2 is FYNNEI. CDR3 size: 14 residues. J lost 7 bases, V lost 3 bases, and 5 bases had no gene match. CDR3 nucleotides: TGTGCCAGCAGTGATTGGCAGGGGGCAAATGAGCAGTTCTTC. Protein: CASSDWQGANEQFF.

This clonotype was seen many times. V and J are TRBV7-3 and TRBJ2-2; the D is unclear. The CDR3 is made up of 19 amino acids. The V and J ends lost 1 base and 2 bases respectively, with 20 bases between them. Germline V gene sequence: CDR1 SGHTA, CDR2 FQGTGA. CDR3 sequence (DNA): TGTGCCAGCAGCTTAAACCCCCTGGGTGCCGGTCCCAACACCGGGGAGCTGTTTTTT. Protein sequence: CASSLNPLGAGPNTGELFF.

This clonotype has ten or more counts. The rearrangement joins TRBV18 to TRBJ2-7, with D unresolved. From germline, CDR1 is KGHSH and CDR2 LQKENI. The CDR3 covers 14 residues. V lost 0 bases and J lost 0, with 6 bases in between. The CDR3 loop is CASSPPNHSYEQYF. CDR3 nucleotides: TGTGCCAGCTCACCACCTAATCACTCCTACGAGCAGTACTTC. The full variable domain, with the rest looked up from reference TRBV18 and TRBJ2-7, is NAGVMQNPRHLVRRRGQEARLRCSPMKGHSHVYWYRQLPEEGLKFMVYLQKENIIDESGMPKERFSAEFPKEGPSILRIQQVVRGDSAAYFCASSPPNHSYEQYFGPGTRLTVT.

The chain is built from TRBV20-1 and TRBJ1-6; a possible D gene is TRBD1 (6 bases). CDR3 length: 16 amino acids. Germline assignment: CDR1 DFQATT and CDR2 SNEGSKA (reference sequence). Between the trimmed V and J ends, which lost 0 bases and 6 bases, there was a span of 15 bases. The CDR3 sequence: CSARDRPGQLNSPLHF. The DNA for the CDR3 is TGCAGTGCTAGAGATCGGCCCGGACAGCTTAATTCACCCCTCCACTTT.

This clonotype was observed at least ten times. The chain links TRBV20-1 to TRBJ2-1; maybe TRBD2 (6 bases). The CDR3 is 14 residues long. V was shortened by 5 bases and J by 0 bases, with 11 bases between the two germline ends. Germline CDR1 is DFQATT and CDR2 is SNEGSKA (reference sequence). The CDR3 nucleotides are TGCAGTGCTGTCAGCGGGCGCTCCTACAATGAGCAGTTCTTC. As protein: CSAVSGRSYNEQFF.

This clonotype was seen repeatedly, ten times or more. The gene calls are TRBV10-3 and TRBJ1-5; a weak D match, TRBD1 (6 bases). The germline CDR1 and CDR2 sequences are ENHRY and SYGVKD. The CDR3 sequence is 16 residues long. The germline V and J ends were trimmed by 0 bases and 4 bases, with 13 bases remaining between them. In nucleotides, the CDR3 is TGTGCCATCAGTGAGTCGATAGGACAGCCGAATCAGCCCCAGCATTTT. Translation gives CAISESIGQPNQPQHF.

This clonotype was recorded at least ten times. This chain uses TRBV3-1 with TRBJ1-4; maybe TRBD1 (6 bases). V shed 4 bases and J shed 6 bases, with 15 bases lying between them. Germline V lookup: CDR1 LGHDT, CDR2 YNNKEL (reference sequence). The CDR3 loop spans 15 amino acids. The CDR3 bases are TGTGCCAGCAGCCCCAGGGGTAGCTCCTATGAAAAACTGTTTTTT. It codes for CASSPRGSSYEKLFF.

This clonotype was picked up a small number of times. One end of the junction does not line up with germline, which may come from a read error. This chain connects TRBV7-7 to TRBJ2-2; 8 positions agree with TRBD2. The V gene's germline CDR1 is SSHAT and CDR2 FNYEAQ (reference sequence). There are 17 residues in the CDR3. This chain's CDR3 is CASSTTPGTRLTGELFF. CDR3 in DNA: TGTGCTAGCAGCACCACCCCCGGGACTAGGCTCACCGGGGAGCTGTTTTTT.

This clonotype was picked up a small number of times. This rearrangement joins TRBV11-3 to TRBJ2-2, with 8 bases identical to TRBD1. Germline lookup yields CDR1 SGHNT and CDR2 YENEEA. Trimming cost V 2 bases and J 6 bases; bases outside gene matches: 14. The CDR3 consists of 18 residues. CDR3 coding DNA: TGTGCCAGCAGCTTACCACTAGGCCTACAGGGGGAGGCCGGGGAGCTGTTTTTT. This gives the protein CASSLPLGLQGEAGELFF.

This clonotype was recorded many times. This chain uses TRBV20-1 with TRBJ2-3, with D hard to call. Trimming shortened V by 0 bases and J by 6 bases, and 13 bases separated the two germline ends. The CDR3 length is 14 residues. Looked up from germline, CDR1 is DFQATT and CDR2 is SNEGSKA (reference sequence). The CDR3 region has the DNA TGCAGTGCTAGAGATCGGGTCTCCCGGGATACGCAGTATTTT. Protein sequence: CSARDRVSRDTQYF.